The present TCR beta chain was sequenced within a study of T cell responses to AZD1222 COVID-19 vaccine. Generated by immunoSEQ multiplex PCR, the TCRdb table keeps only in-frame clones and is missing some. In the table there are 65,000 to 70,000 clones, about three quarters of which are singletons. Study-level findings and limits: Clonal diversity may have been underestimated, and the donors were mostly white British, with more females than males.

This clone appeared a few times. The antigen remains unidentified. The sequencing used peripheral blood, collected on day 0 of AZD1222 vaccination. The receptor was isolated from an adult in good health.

The DNA for the CDR3 is TGTGCCAGCTCACCACCGGGGCAGGTTTCACCCCTCCACTTT. It specifies CASSPPGQVSPLHF. The chain employs TRBV18 and TRBJ1-6, with a weak D call TRBD1 (5 bases). The V and J ends lost 0 bases and 9 bases respectively, with 9 bases between them. Per the germline V gene, CDR1 is KGHSH and CDR2 is LQKENI. CDR3 length equals 14 residues.